This TCR beta chain was observed in a study of blood T cell repertoires in COVID-19. Study in general: Specimens from acute and convalescent COVID-19 originated in the United States, Italy and Spain. PBMCs, B-cell-depleted T cells, or T cells were the source of the cDNA or gDNA that made up the material.

The CDR3 length is 14 residues. V lost 3 bases and J lost 7, with 16 bases in between. The V gene's germline CDR1 is MNHNS and CDR2 SASEGT. As handled by the study authors: Estimation of nucleated cell counts relied on the amplification of reference gene primers. The assay was immunoSEQ multiplex PCR, and TCRdb's table has in-frame clones only and misses some. V, J and clone size derive from that table, while D and trimming were established from the DNA sequence. Here the sample spans approximately 35,000 clones, about 86% being singletons. The genes are TRBV6-1 and TRBJ2-7; D is possibly TRBD1 (5 bases). The sequence was collected from a human donor in a cohort sampled during active COVID-19. What was sequenced was peripheral blood. The CDR3 nucleotides are TGTGCCAGCAGTGATCACCGCAGGGCTAATGAGCAGTACTTC. Translating it yields CASSDHRRANEQYF.